The present T cell receptor (beta chain) was sequenced within a study of shared clonotypes between healthy human individuals. Produced via immunoSEQ multiplex PCR; TCRdb's table is partial and in-frame only. Seen here are about 1 million clones, more than 65% observed once, and the top ten hold roughly 1.5%. Sample: memory CD4+ T cells sorted from blood. Subset described: CD45RA-negative fraction. The TCR sequence derives from a young man in good health.

The chain's CDR3 is CASSERRIQGAVTF. The CDR3, as DNA: TGTGCCAGCAGCGAACGACGTATACAGGGGGCTGTTACCTTC. This sequence joins TRBV14 and TRBJ1-2; 9 bases are a match to TRBD1. Germline CDR1 and CDR2: SGHDN and FVKESK. The CDR3 loop spans 14 amino acids. Losses at the gene ends were 5 bases for V and 14 bases for J; bases not matched to a gene: 15.